This T cell receptor beta chain is drawn from a study of naive and memory T cell subsets. Looked up from germline, CDR1 is SQVTM and CDR2 is ANQGSEA. Trimming left V 4 bases short and J 5 bases short, with 12 bases between. The CDR3 totals 13 residues. Adult healthy volunteers gave 2.5 ml peripheral blood for whole-blood RNA. Reverse transcription used DNase-treated unsorted total RNA, aiming for roughly 1 to 1,100 ng. This clonotype has more than one count but fewer than ten. Alpha and beta constant region primers primed reverse transcription for blood and skin samples. Four PCR rounds used nested alpha and beta constant region primers plus the SP2 primer. Each CDR3 protein gets one entry after TCRdb re-called the 5' RACE reads with MiXCR. This sample carries more than 25,000 distinct CDR3 sequences, roughly 25% of them seen once, and the ten largest clones take less than 2%.

This TCR derives from a female donor in good health. This sequence joins TRBV29-1 and TRBJ2-1, with a tentative D call TRBD1 (5 bases). CDR3 loop: CSVGSWGHNEQFF. The CDR3 region has the DNA TGCAGCGTTGGATCATGGGGCCACAATGAGCAGTTCTTC.